This T cell receptor beta chain is from a study of blood T cell repertoires in COVID-19. Study at large: Collection of acute and convalescent COVID-19 samples took place in the United States, Italy and Spain. The cDNA or gDNA used as material had been derived from T cells, B-cell-depleted T cells, or PBMCs.

In the original analysis: Quantification of nucleated cells was approximated via reference gene primer amplification. Here immunoSEQ multiplex PCR was the method, and the copy in TCRdb shows in-frame clones only, minus some. Clonal size and the V and J genes are those of that table, whereas D and trimming came from the DNA. This table holds about 200,000 clones, around 84% found once. The CDR3 loop spans 15 amino acids. The V gene lost 1 base and the J gene lost 3 bases, with 11 bases spanning the gap. Germline CDR1 reads SGHKS; CDR2 reads YYEKEE (reference sequence). Sequenced input: peripheral blood. This TCR was recovered from a woman aged 80 or older with acute or convalescent COVID-19. V usage is TRBV5-5 and J usage is TRBJ1-5; D gene ambiguous. As DNA, the CDR3 is TGTGCCAGCAGCTTGCTAGGACTGGACAATCAGCCCCAGCATTTT. This gives the protein CASSLLGLDNQPQHF.